Listed below are T cell receptor beta chains from one sample, sequenced in a study of cytomegalovirus exposure and HLA in healthy donors. Assay: immunoSEQ multiplex PCR; the TCRdb copy retains only in-frame clones and omits some. The sample includes approximately 110,000 clones, around 70% of them seen just once. Input material: PBMCs. The receptor set was obtained from a man in his forties or fifties in good health and CMV-seropositive. The CDR3 runs from the conserved cysteine through the conserved F or W. The order of the fields is CDR3 protein, CDR3 DNA, J gene, CDR3 length, clone size, D gene, V gene. A D gene is named only where the DNA matches it firmly. The listing skips clone size in some rows; elsewhere it reads once, few, many or a size class.

CDR3: CASSAEEEAQQPQHF; DNA: TGTGCCAGCAGCGCCGAGGAAGAGGCGCAGCAGCCCCAGCATTTT; J: TRBJ1-5; length: 15; size: .; D: .; V: TRBV9
CDR3: CASSFRTGTTDTQYF; DNA: TGTGCCAGCAGTTTTCGGACGGGAACCACAGATACGCAGTATTTT; J: TRBJ2-3; length: 15; size: .; D: .; V: TRBV28
CDR3: CASSFRETQYF; DNA: TGTGCCAGCAGCTTCCGGGAGACCCAGTACTTC; J: TRBJ2-5; length: 11; size: .; D: .; V: TRBV11-2
CDR3: CASSPAGQDYEQYF; DNA: TGTGCCAGCAGTCCCGCGGGACAGGACTACGAGCAGTACTTC; J: TRBJ2-7; length: 14; size: few; D: TRBD1; V: TRBV6-5
CDR3: CASSPLGRGPSNQPQHF; DNA: TGTGCCAGCTCACCACTGGGCAGGGGGCCGTCCAATCAGCCCCAGCATTTT; J: TRBJ1-5; length: 17; size: .; D: TRBD1; V: TRBV18
CDR3: CASSYSLAGAGYEQFF; DNA: TGTGCCAGCAGTTACTCTCTAGCGGGAGCGGGTTATGAGCAGTTCTTC; J: TRBJ2-1; length: 16; size: .; D: TRBD2; V: TRBV6-5
CDR3: CASSLGPSGPYEQYF; DNA: TGTGCCAGCAGCTTAGGCCCCAGTGGGCCCTACGAGCAGTACTTC; J: TRBJ2-7; length: 15; size: .; D: .; V: TRBV7-4
CDR3: CAIKKGENTGELFF; DNA: TGTGCCATAAAGAAGGGAGAGAACACCGGGGAGCTGTTTTTT; J: TRBJ2-2; length: 14; size: large; D: .; V: TRBV10-3
CDR3: CASSLDSYNEQFF; DNA: TGTGCCAGCAGCTTAGACAGCTACAATGAGCAGTTCTTC; J: TRBJ2-1; length: 13; size: .; D: .; V: TRBV11-1
CDR3: CATRDRGSGEKLFF; DNA: TGTGCCACCCGGGACAGGGGGTCGGGGGAAAAACTGTTTTTT; J: TRBJ1-4; length: 14; size: .; D: TRBD1; V: TRBV6-1
CDR3: CASSYPTSGTGILRTEAFF; DNA: TGTGCCAGCAGCTATCCAACCTCCGGGACAGGGATCCTCCGCACTGAAGCTTTCTTT; J: TRBJ1-1; length: 19; size: .; D: TRBD1; V: TRBV7-9
CDR3: CASSQNTGGSNQPQHF; DNA: TGTGCCAGCAGCCAGAACACGGGGGGGAGCAATCAGCCCCAGCATTTT; J: TRBJ1-5; length: 16; size: .; D: .; V: TRBV7-9
CDR3: CASSHPSWTGDGYTF; DNA: TGCGCCAGCAGCCACCCCTCATGGACAGGGGATGGCTACACCTTC; J: TRBJ1-2; length: 15; size: .; D: TRBD1; V: TRBV4-1
CDR3: CASHVLAGNNEQFF; DNA: TGTGCCAGCCACGTACTAGCGGGGAACAATGAGCAGTTCTTC; J: TRBJ2-1; length: 14; size: once; D: TRBD2; V: TRBV27
CDR3: CASSQGTGSYNEQFF; DNA: TGCGCCAGCAGCCAAGGGACAGGCTCCTACAATGAGCAGTTCTTC; J: TRBJ2-1; length: 15; size: .; D: TRBD1; V: TRBV4-1
CDR3: CAWSVGGYGYTF; DNA: TGTGCCTGGAGTGTAGGAGGATATGGCTACACCTTC; J: TRBJ1-2; length: 12; size: .; D: .; V: TRBV30
CDR3: CASSEPKRTEAFF; DNA: TGTGCCAGCAGTGAGCCTAAACGCACTGAAGCTTTCTTT; J: TRBJ1-1; length: 13; size: .; D: .; V: TRBV6-1
CDR3: CAWSGGAGDNEQFF; DNA: TGTGCCTGGAGTGGGGGAGCGGGAGACAATGAGCAGTTCTTC; J: TRBJ2-1; length: 14; size: .; D: TRBD2; V: TRBV30
CDR3: CASSELAGGTEAFF; DNA: TGCGCCAGCAGTGAGTTGGCGGGGGGGACTGAAGCTTTCTTT; J: TRBJ1-1; length: 14; size: .; D: .; V: TRBV10-2
CDR3: CASSITGAGGYTF; DNA: TGTGCCAGTAGTATAACAGGGGCCGGGGGCTACACCTTC; J: TRBJ1-2; length: 13; size: .; D: TRBD1; V: TRBV19
CDR3: CASSEGWASGANVLTF; DNA: TGTGCCAGCAGTGAAGGTTGGGCCTCTGGGGCCAACGTCCTGACTTTC; J: TRBJ2-6; length: 16; size: .; D: .; V: TRBV2
CDR3: CASTEGGGSSYEQYF; DNA: TGTGCCAGCACCGAAGGCGGGGGGAGCTCCTACGAGCAGTACTTC; J: TRBJ2-7; length: 15; size: .; D: TRBD2; V: TRBV7-8
CDR3: CASSPPGEADTQYF; DNA: TGTGCCAGCAGCCCACCCGGGGAGGCGGATACGCAGTATTTT; J: TRBJ2-3; length: 14; size: .; D: .; V: TRBV9
CDR3: CSVELWDIRFSGELFF; DNA: TGCAGCGTTGAATTATGGGACATTCGTTTTTCCGGGGAGCTGTTTTTT; J: TRBJ2-2; length: 16; size: .; D: .; V: TRBV29-1
CDR3: CASSLEGTGPYNEQFF; DNA: TGCGCCAGCAGCTTGGAGGGGACAGGTCCCTACAATGAGCAGTTCTTC; J: TRBJ2-1; length: 16; size: .; D: TRBD1; V: TRBV5-1
CDR3: CAVETTGEVDGYTF; DNA: TGTGCCGTTGAGACGACAGGGGAAGTGGATGGCTACACCTTC; J: TRBJ1-2; length: 14; size: .; D: TRBD1; V: TRBV5-4
CDR3: CASSASRTGELFF; DNA: TGTGCCAGCAGTGCTAGTAGGACCGGGGAGCTGTTTTTT; J: TRBJ2-2; length: 13; size: .; D: .; V: TRBV25-1
CDR3: CASSPRRRETQYF; DNA: TGTGCCAGCAGCCCTCGTAGGCGGGAGACCCAGTACTTC; J: TRBJ2-5; length: 13; size: .; D: .; V: TRBV27
CDR3: CASSLGQGLQPQHF; DNA: TGTGCCAGCAGCCTCGGACAGGGTCTACAGCCCCAGCATTTT; J: TRBJ1-5; length: 14; size: .; D: TRBD1; V: TRBV7-2
CDR3: CASSMEDSVNTEAFF; DNA: TGTGCCAGTAGTATGGAGGACAGTGTGAACACTGAAGCTTTCTTT; J: TRBJ1-1; length: 15; size: few; D: .; V: TRBV19
CDR3: CASSPGGQGAGGYTF; DNA: TGTGCCAGCAGCCCGGGGGGACAGGGGGCGGGAGGCTACACCTTC; J: TRBJ1-2; length: 15; size: .; D: TRBD1; V: TRBV5-5
CDR3: CASSTRTSDITDTQYF; DNA: TGCGCCAGCAGCACACGGACTAGCGATATCACAGATACGCAGTATTTT; J: TRBJ2-3; length: 16; size: .; D: TRBD2; V: TRBV5-1
CDR3: CASGQETNSYNEQFF; DNA: TGCGCCAGCGGCCAGGAAACGAACTCCTACAATGAGCAGTTCTTC; J: TRBJ2-1; length: 15; size: .; D: .; V: TRBV5-1
CDR3: CASSLASSSGLYEQYF; DNA: TGTGCCAGCAGCTTGGCCTCCTCTAGCGGGCTCTACGAGCAGTACTTC; J: TRBJ2-7; length: 16; size: .; D: TRBD2; V: TRBV5-6
CDR3: CATSRGLAGGGTDTQYF; DNA: TGTGCCACCAGCAGGGGTCTAGCGGGAGGGGGGACAGATACGCAGTATTTT; J: TRBJ2-3; length: 17; size: once; D: TRBD2; V: TRBV15
CDR3: CASSLSGQGNQPQHF; DNA: TGTGCCAGCAGCTTATCCGGGCAGGGGAATCAGCCCCAGCATTTT; J: TRBJ1-5; length: 15; size: .; D: .; V: TRBV7-8
CDR3: CAWGGASGSTDTQYF; DNA: TGTGCCTGGGGAGGGGCTAGCGGGAGTACAGATACGCAGTATTTT; J: TRBJ2-3; length: 15; size: .; D: TRBD2; V: TRBV30